The next 18 T cell receptor beta chains were all read from a single sample in a study of T cell changes during pregnancy in multiple sclerosis. Data came from immunoSEQ multiplex PCR; TCRdb stores just in-frame clones and leaves some out. The repertoire consists of approximately 59,000 clones, with 91% occurring once and the leading ten covering approximately 1.5%. Sequences were derived from peripheral blood, sampled in the third trimester of pregnancy. The receptors shown here come from a female donor in good health, enrolled as a control in a pregnancy study.

This clone came up a few times. The chain employs TRBV11-2 and TRBJ1-1; a weak D match, TRBD1 (5 bases). The germline CDR1 and CDR2 sequences are SGHAT and FQNNGV. CDR3 size: 13 residues. V was pared by 8 bases and J by 3 bases, with 13 bases between. CDR3 sequence reads: CASALGVHTEAFF. CDR3 sequence (DNA): TGTGCCAGCGCGTTAGGGGTTCACACTGAAGCTTTCTTT.

The V gene is TRBV2, the J gene TRBJ1-5; D is unclear. Germline CDR1 and CDR2: SNHLY and FYNNEI. The CDR3 spans 14 residues. With 1 base removed from V and 1 base from J, the gap between germline ends came to 5 bases. This CDR3 is CASSEVKSNQPQHF. The CDR3 region has the DNA TGTGCCAGCAGTGAAGTCAAAAGCAATCAGCCCCAGCATTTT.

The gene calls are TRBV27 and TRBJ1-1, with unresolved D. The CDR3 covers 13 residues. The germline CDR1 and CDR2 sequences are MNHEY and SMNVEV (reference sequence). Trimming pared 9 bases from V and 2 bases from J, leaving 13 bases between. The CDR3 sequence is CASGPGSNTEAFF. The CDR3 bases are TGTGCCAGTGGCCCGGGTTCCAACACTGAAGCTTTCTTT.

This chain connects TRBV5-6 to TRBJ1-1; D may be TRBD1 (6 bases). Trimming removed 3 bases from V and 0 bases from J, with 15 bases in between. CDR1 and CDR2 from the germline V gene are SGHDT and YYEEEE. This CDR3 comprises 16 residues. In nucleotides, the CDR3 is TGTGCCAGCAGCTCCTACCCGGGACACCTGAACACTGAAGCTTTCTTT. Protein sequence: CASSSYPGHLNTEAFF.

The chain links TRBV13 to TRBJ2-3; 10 bases line up with TRBD2. The CDR3 covers 19 residues. J gave up 1 base and V 3 bases, and 13 bases lay outside the gene matches. Germline-derived CDR1 and CDR2 are PRHDT and FYEKMQ (reference sequence). The CDR3 sequence: CASSFTIRRTSGGTDTQYF. The CDR3 DNA is TGTGCCAGCAGCTTTACCATACGTCGGACTAGCGGTGGCACAGATACGCAGTATTTT.

The gene calls are TRBV2 and TRBJ2-5, with D possibly matching TRBD2 (5 bases). The CDR3 is 13 residues long. CDR1 is SNHLY and CDR2 is FYNNEI in the germline V gene. V dropped 8 bases and J dropped 5 bases, with 15 bases sitting between them. CDR3 loop: CASFGGRRETQYF. The CDR3 coding sequence is TGTGCCAGCTTCGGAGGTCGCAGGGAGACCCAGTACTTC. Together with reference TRBV2 and TRBJ2-5, the CDR3 gives the full variable domain: EPEVTQTPSHQVTQMGQEVILRCVPISNHLYFYWYRQILGQKVEFLVSFYNNEISEKSEIFDDQFSVERPDGSNFTLKIRSTKLEDSAMYFCASFGGRRETQYFGPGTRLLVL.

This clone was observed a few times. The rearrangement uses TRBV6-4 and TRBJ2-3; a weak D match, TRBD2 (6 bases). The CDR3 runs to 15 residues. Germline loops: CDR1 MRHNA, CDR2 SNTAGT. V lost 6 bases and J 0 bases, leaving 13 bases between the germline ends. The CDR3 loop is CASSPRAGSTDTQYF. In DNA form, the CDR3 reads TGTGCCAGCAGCCCCCGGGCGGGAAGCACAGATACGCAGTATTTT.

The J gene is TRBJ1-2, the V gene TRBV25-1; D ambiguous. Germline CDR1 and CDR2: MGHDK and SYGVNS. With 7 bases removed from V and 3 bases from J, the gap between germline ends came to 6 bases. This CDR3 spans 11 amino acids. The CDR3 sequence: CASMADYGYTF. Here the CDR3 DNA reads TGTGCCAGCATGGCCGACTATGGCTACACCTTC.

The V and J genes are TRBV14 and TRBJ2-2; D uncertain. The germline V and J ends were trimmed by 4 bases and 0 bases, with 9 bases remaining between them. CDR3 length equals 15 residues. Germline lookup yields CDR1 SGHDN and CDR2 FVKESK. This CDR3 reads CASSRHNANTGELFF. In DNA, the CDR3 is TGTGCCAGCAGCCGACATAACGCGAACACCGGGGAGCTGTTTTTT. Full variable domain (outside the CDR3, taken from reference TRBV14 and TRBJ2-2): EAGVTQFPSHSVIEKGQTVTLRCDPISGHDNLYWYRRVMGKEIKFLLHFVKESKQDESGMPNNRFLAERTGGTYSTLKVQPAELEDSGVYFCASSRHNANTGELFFGEGSRLTVL.

This clone was picked up a small number of times. The chain uses TRBV7-9 and TRBJ2-4, with 10 nucleotides matching TRBD1. V dropped 11 bases and J dropped 3; count of bases not matched to a gene: 10. Germline loops: CDR1 SEHNR, CDR2 FQNEAQ (reference sequence). This CDR3 region has 15 residues. The CDR3 sequence: CAWGEGTGVKNIQYF. In DNA form, the CDR3 reads TGTGCCTGGGGGGAGGGGACAGGGGTCAAAAACATTCAGTACTTC.

This clone was observed a handful of times. The rearrangement joins TRBV7-9 to TRBJ1-2; TRBD1 matches 7 bases. The CDR3 loop spans 13 amino acids. CDR1 SEHNR and CDR2 FQNEAQ come from the germline V gene (reference sequence). Trimming cost V 8 bases and J 4 bases; bases outside gene matches: 7. In nucleotides, the CDR3 is TGTGCCAGCGCCCGGGACAGTCCCTATGGCTACACCTTC. Its translation: CASARDSPYGYTF.

The chain couples TRBV29-1 to TRBJ2-1; 7 bases fit TRBD1. The germline CDR1 and CDR2 sequences are SQVTM and ANQGSEA. The CDR3 runs 11 residues. DNA for the CDR3: TGCACGGGACAGTTCTACAATGAGCAGTTCTTC. It translates to CTGQFYNEQFF.

This clone has more than one count but fewer than ten. J is TRBJ1-1 and V is TRBV5-1; D is perhaps TRBD1 (6 bases). Germline V gives CDR1 SGHRS, CDR2 YFSETQ. The CDR3 length is 11 residues. V dropped 2 bases and J dropped 8 bases, with 7 bases sitting between them. CDR3 protein: CASSLQGEAFF. Here the CDR3 DNA reads TGCGCCAGCAGCTTACAGGGAGAAGCTTTCTTT.

The chain is built from TRBV28 and TRBJ2-1, with 10 bases aligning to TRBD2. Trimming took 7 bases from V and 7 from J; bases not matched to a gene: 16. The CDR3 totals 17 residues. Germline V lookup: CDR1 MDHEN, CDR2 SYDVKM. The chain's CDR3 is CASIRTASGGIFNEQFF. For the CDR3, the DNA is TGTGCCAGCATAAGAACGGCTAGCGGGGGTATTTTTAATGAGCAGTTCTTC.

The rearrangement uses TRBV6-6 and TRBJ2-1; a possible D gene is TRBD1 (6 bases). This CDR3 is 13 amino acids long. The V end lost 7 bases, the J end lost 8 bases, and 15 bases lay between the germline ends. From germline, CDR1 is MNHNY and CDR2 SVGAGI (reference sequence). Here the CDR3 reads CASTHRALDEQFF. The DNA for the CDR3 is TGTGCCAGCACCCACAGGGCGTTGGATGAGCAGTTCTTC.

The gene calls are TRBV4-3 and TRBJ2-1; 7 bases map to TRBD2. With 0 bases clipped from V and 3 bases from J, the junction kept 2 bases outside the gene matches. Germline assignment: CDR1 LGHNA and CDR2 YSLEER. This CDR3 has 15 amino acids. CDR3 DNA: TGCGCCAGCAGCCAAGAAACGGGGGGCTACAATGAGCAGTTCTTC. It translates to CASSQETGGYNEQFF.

The chain has TRBV19 and TRBJ2-4, with 8 bases aligning to TRBD2. From germline, CDR1 is LNHDA and CDR2 SQIVND (reference sequence). V was pared by 11 bases and J by 2 bases, with 5 bases of the junction left unmatched. The CDR3 totals 13 residues. The CDR3 bases are TGTGCCTCCCGGGAGGGGCCCAAAAACATTCAGTACTTC. Translation gives CASREGPKNIQYF.

The chain couples TRBV10-3 to TRBJ1-2, with D tentatively TRBD1 (5 bases). Between the trimmed V and J ends, which lost 4 bases and 2 bases, there was a span of 11 bases. This CDR3 is 14 amino acids long. Germline V lookup: CDR1 ENHRY, CDR2 SYGVKD. The CDR3: CAISVGGGNYGYTF. CDR3 nucleotides: TGTGCCATCAGTGTGGGCGGGGGAAACTATGGCTACACCTTC.